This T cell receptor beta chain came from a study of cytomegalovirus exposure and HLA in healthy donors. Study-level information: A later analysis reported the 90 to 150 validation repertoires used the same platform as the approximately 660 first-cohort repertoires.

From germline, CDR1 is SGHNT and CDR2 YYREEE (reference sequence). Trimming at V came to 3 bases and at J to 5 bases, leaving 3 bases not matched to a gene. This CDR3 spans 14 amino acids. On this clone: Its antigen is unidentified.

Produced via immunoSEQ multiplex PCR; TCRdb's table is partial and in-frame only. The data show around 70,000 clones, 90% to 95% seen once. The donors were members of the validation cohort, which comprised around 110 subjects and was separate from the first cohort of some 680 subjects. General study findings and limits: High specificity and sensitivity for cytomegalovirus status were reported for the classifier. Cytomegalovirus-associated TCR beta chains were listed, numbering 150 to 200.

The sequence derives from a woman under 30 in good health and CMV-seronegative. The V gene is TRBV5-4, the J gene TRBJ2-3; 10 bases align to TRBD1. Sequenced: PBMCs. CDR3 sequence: CASSWTGGKDTQYF. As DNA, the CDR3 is TGTGCCAGCAGCTGGACAGGGGGGAAAGATACGCAGTATTTT.